A selection of T cell receptor beta chains follows, all from one sample in a study of shared clonotypes between healthy human individuals. The repertoire was sequenced with immunoSEQ multiplex PCR; TCRdb's copy has only in-frame clones and lacks some. The sample shows roughly 590,000 clones, roughly 95% of them seen only once. The material sequenced was naive CD8+ T cells sorted from blood. The receptors shown here come from a woman between 25 and 40 years old in good health. Each CDR3 is given with its conserved first and last residue. The D gene is left open where the match is weak. Expanded clones get a size class; other rows say once, few or many, or leave the size out.

size	V	J	D	DNA	CDR3
.	TRBV19	TRBJ1-5	.	TGTGCCAGTAGTTACCGGGACCGAAGTAGCAATCAGCCCCAGCATTTT	CASSYRDRSSNQPQHF
.	TRBV11-2	TRBJ2-7	.	TGTGCCAGCAGCTCCTCCCCGGAAGTGGGTCCCTTCGAGCAGTACTTC	CASSSSPEVGPFEQYF
.	TRBV19	TRBJ1-5	TRBD1	TGTGCCAGTAGTATACAGGGACAGAGCTTGAGTCAGCCCCAGCATTTT	CASSIQGQSLSQPQHF
.	TRBV9	TRBJ1-1	.	TGTGCCAGCAGCGAAGGGGCAGGGAACACTGAAGCTTTCTTT	CASSEGAGNTEAFF
.	TRBV7-8	TRBJ2-7	.	TGTGCCAGCAGCTATGTAGGCTCTTATAACTACGAGCAGTACTTC	CASSYVGSYNYEQYF
.	TRBV10-1	TRBJ2-1	TRBD1	TGCGCCAGCAGTGAGTCGAGGCAGGGGGCGAGTGAGCAGTTCTTC	CASSESRQGASEQFF
few	TRBV7-9	TRBJ2-2	.	TGTGCCAGCAGCTTCAATTCCGGGGAGCTGTTTTTT	CASSFNSGELFF
.	TRBV28	TRBJ2-2	TRBD2	TGTGCCAGCAGTTTTATGAGACTAGCGGGCTACGGATATAAACGGACCGGGGAGCTGTTTTTT	CASSFMRLAGYGYKRTGELFF
.	TRBV5-6	TRBJ2-7	.	TGTGCCAGCAGCTTGAAATTAGCGAGAAACGAGCAGTACTTC	CASSLKLARNEQYF
.	TRBV7-6	TRBJ2-7	TRBD1	TGTGCCAGCAGCTTCCGACAGGGAGTCTACGAGCAGTACTTC	CASSFRQGVYEQYF
.	TRBV29-1	TRBJ2-6	.	TGCAGCGTTGAGGGAGGAACTGGGGCCAACGTCCTGACTTTC	CSVEGGTGANVLTF
.	TRBV30	TRBJ2-3	.	TGTGCCTGGAGTGCAGATACGCAGTATTTT	CAWSADTQYF
.	TRBV4-1	TRBJ2-1	TRBD2	TGCGCCAGCAGCCTCCGGACTAGCGGGAGAGCCTACAATGAGCAGTTCTTC	CASSLRTSGRAYNEQFF
.	TRBV19	TRBJ1-1	.	TGTGCCAGTAGGGCCGGGGAGAACACTGAAGCTTTCTTT	CASRAGENTEAFF
.	TRBV15	TRBJ2-5	.	TGTGCCACCAGCACCGTCAGACCCCAAGAGACCCAGTACTTC	CATSTVRPQETQYF
.	TRBV27	TRBJ2-3	.	TGTGCCAGCAGTTTCGGGATAGCAGATACGCAGTATTTT	CASSFGIADTQYF
.	TRBV19	TRBJ2-1	TRBD2	TGTGCCAGTAGTATAACTAGCGGGACCAATTCCTACAATGAGCAGTTCTTC	CASSITSGTNSYNEQFF
.	TRBV4-1	TRBJ2-2	.	TGCGCCAGCAGCCAAAGAGTCTTGAACACCGGGGAGCTGTTTTTT	CASSQRVLNTGELFF
.	TRBV2	TRBJ2-7	.	TGTGCCAGCAGAGACAATGGAATCTACGAGCAGTACTTC	CASRDNGIYEQYF